The 20 T cell receptor beta chains in this list originate from one sample, sequenced in a study of cytomegalovirus exposure and HLA in healthy donors. Researchers ran the PCR with 60 Vbeta and 13 Jbeta primers. Generated by immunoSEQ multiplex PCR, the TCRdb table keeps only in-frame clones and is missing some. This table lists approximately 72,000 clones. The sample was PBMCs. All receptors derive from a woman aged 40-49 years in good health and CMV-seropositive.

The rearrangement links TRBV28 to TRBJ1-2; TRBD1 agrees at 7 bases. This CDR3 is built from 16 residues. Germline loops: CDR1 MDHEN, CDR2 SYDVKM. With 3 bases clipped from V and 4 bases from J, the junction kept 11 bases outside the gene matches. DNA of the CDR3: TGTGCCAGCAGTTTTGGAGGAGGGGGCCTAATCTATGGCTACACCTTC. As protein: CASSFGGGGLIYGYTF.

The V gene is TRBV7-2, the J gene TRBJ1-5; the match to TRBD1 covers 7 bases. The ends lost 4 bases at V and 8 bases at J; junction bases unmatched: 8. The CDR3 is 14 residues long. Germline V gene lookup returns CDR1 SGHTA and CDR2 FQGNSA. The CDR3: CASSSIDRVEPQHF. Here the CDR3 DNA reads TGTGCCAGCAGCTCCATTGACAGGGTCGAGCCCCAGCATTTT. Looking up the rest from reference TRBV7-2 and TRBJ1-5 gives the full variable domain: GAGVSQSPSNKVTEKGKDVELRCDPISGHTALYWYRQSLGQGLEFLIYFQGNSAPDKSGLPSDRFSAERTGGSVSTLTIQRTQQEDSAVYLCASSSIDRVEPQHFGDGTRLSIL.

The rearrangement links TRBV9 to TRBJ1-5, with D hard to call. The V end was cut by 0 bases, the J end by 4 bases, with 11 bases between. The V gene's germline CDR1 is SGDLS and CDR2 YYNGEE. CDR3 size: 15 residues. CDR3 coding DNA: TGTGCCAGCAGCGTAGATTCAGGATGGAATCAGCCCCAGCATTTT. It is translated as CASSVDSGWNQPQHF.

The genes are TRBV9 and TRBJ2-1; no clear D. This CDR3 is 13 amino acids long. Germline V CDR1 and CDR2: SGDLS, YYNGEE. V lost 3 bases, J lost 3 bases, and 7 bases lay in between. CDR3 nucleotide sequence: TGTGCCAGCAGCGGACGGGTCTACAATGAGCAGTTCTTC. It yields the protein CASSGRVYNEQFF.

CDR3 in DNA: TGTGCCAGTAGTAAACCGGGACAGCGAAACTATGGCTACACCTTC. Protein sequence: CASSKPGQRNYGYTF. The chain links TRBV19 to TRBJ1-2; 7 positions match TRBD1. The CDR3 spans 15 residues. Germline trimming cut 4 bases from V and 2 bases from J; bases unmatched to any gene: 7. Germline V lookup: CDR1 LNHDA, CDR2 SQIVND (reference sequence). Combining the CDR3 with reference TRBV19 and TRBJ1-2 gives the whole variable domain DGGITQSPKYLFRKEGQNVTLSCEQNLNHDAMYWYRQDPGQGLRLIYYSQIVNDFQKGDIAEGYSVSREKKESFPLTVTSAQKNPTAFYLCASSKPGQRNYGYTFGSGTRLTVV.

V usage is TRBV10-1 and J usage is TRBJ2-2; the D gene is possibly TRBD2 (6 bases). The CDR3 totals 14 residues. Trimming removed 6 bases at V and 3 bases at J, with 11 bases between. Germline V gene sequence: CDR1 WNHNN, CDR2 SYGVQD (reference sequence). In DNA form, the CDR3 reads TGCGCCAGCAGATCATCGGGGGACACCGGGGAGCTGTTTTTT. Translation: CASRSSGDTGELFF.

The gene calls are TRBV11-2 and TRBJ1-4, with D possibly TRBD1 on 5 matching bases. In germline, CDR1 is SGHAT, CDR2 FQNNGV. Trimming removed 5 bases from V and 7 bases from J, with 23 bases in between. The CDR3 runs to 17 residues. The CDR3, as DNA: TGTGCCAGCAGCCCGGGCGGGGCCGGGACGGCCCGTGAAAAACTGTTTTTT. Translating gives CASSPGGAGTAREKLFF.

Here the CDR3 reads CASSEVSSGVEQYF. Here the CDR3 DNA reads TGTGCCAGCAGTGAAGTGTCTAGCGGGGTCGAGCAGTACTTC. This chain links TRBV6-1 with TRBJ2-7; TRBD2 matches 9 bases. J lost 6 bases, V lost 1 base, and 4 bases had no gene match. The CDR3 consists of 14 residues. The germline V gene encodes CDR1 MNHNS and CDR2 SASEGT.

The J gene is TRBJ2-2, the V gene TRBV11-2, with 8 positions matching TRBD1. The V and J ends lost 4 bases and 4 bases, in that order; junction bases with no gene match: 8. CDR1 and CDR2 from the germline V gene are SGHAT and FQNNGV. The CDR3 runs 16 residues. CDR3 in amino acids: CASSSSRTGSTGELFF. The CDR3, as DNA: TGTGCCAGCAGCTCAAGCCGGACAGGGAGCACCGGGGAGCTGTTTTTT.

The chain employs TRBV12-5 and TRBJ1-5; 10 nucleotides line up with TRBD1. The trim removed 4 bases at V and 0 bases at J, leaving 6 bases unmatched. The CDR3 covers 17 residues. The germline V gene encodes CDR1 LGHNT and CDR2 FRNRAP. The CDR3 DNA is TGTGCTAGTGGTTGGTGGACAGGGGGTGATAGCAATCAGCCCCAGCATTTT. It encodes CASGWWTGGDSNQPQHF.

The gene calls are TRBV7-9 and TRBJ2-3; 8 bases fit TRBD2. CDR3 length: 14 amino acids. Germline loops: CDR1 SEHNR, CDR2 FQNEAQ (reference sequence). V trimming: 5 bases; J trimming: 1 base; junction bases outside the gene matches: 2. The CDR3 reads CASSIGGGTDTQYF. The CDR3 DNA reads TGTGCCAGCAGCATCGGGGGGGGCACAGATACGCAGTATTTT. Combining the CDR3 with reference TRBV7-9 and TRBJ2-3 gives the whole variable domain DTGVSQNPRHKITKRGQNVTFRCDPISEHNRLYWYRQTLGQGPEFLTYFQNEAQLEKSRLLSDRFSAERPKGSFSTLEIQRTEQGDSAMYLCASSIGGGTDTQYFGPGTRLTVL.

This sequence joins TRBV11-1 and TRBJ2-7, with 8 bases identical to TRBD2. Germline values: CDR1 SGHAT, CDR2 FQDESV (reference sequence). With V trimmed by 6 bases and J by 1 base, 11 bases remained unmatched. The CDR3 is 16 residues long. The CDR3 DNA sequence: TGTGCCAGCAGTCCACGGGGAGCGGGGGTGTCCTACGAGCAGTACTTC. Its protein is CASSPRGAGVSYEQYF.

The chain joins TRBV28 to TRBJ1-5, with D unresolved. The CDR3 has 13 residues. Trimming cost V 4 bases and J 7 bases, with 11 bases left between them. Germline CDR1 reads MDHEN; CDR2 reads SYDVKM. Here the CDR3 reads CASSYLGGQPQHF. The DNA of the CDR3 is TGTGCCAGCAGTTATTTGGGCGGGCAGCCCCAGCATTTT.

This chain connects TRBV10-1 to TRBJ1-1; TRBD1 matches 7 bases. V shed 5 bases and J 6 bases; nucleotides not matched to a gene: 9. CDR1 WNHNN and CDR2 SYGVQD come from the germline V gene (reference sequence). The CDR3 has 14 amino acids. CDR3 DNA: TGCGCCAGCAGTAACCGGGACAGCTATTCTGAAGCTTTCTTT. It yields the protein CASSNRDSYSEAFF.

V is TRBV6-6 and J is TRBJ1-4, with TRBD1 matching 7 bases. With V trimmed by 5 bases and J by 7 bases, 7 bases remained unmatched. Looked up from germline, CDR1 is MNHNY and CDR2 is SVGAGI (reference sequence). This CDR3 comprises 14 residues. For the CDR3, the DNA is TGTGCCAGCAGTAAACAGGGGTATCTTGAAAAACTGTTTTTT. Amino acids: CASSKQGYLEKLFF.

Of note for this clone: The junction shows a germline mismatch at one end, possibly a read error. This chain uses TRBV5-1 with TRBJ2-2; TRBD1 matches 11 bases. The CDR3 covers 14 residues. Germline lookup yields CDR1 SGHRS and CDR2 YFSETQ. The CDR3: CASSWTGGSGGLFF. The CDR3 coding sequence is TGCGCCAGCAGCTGGACAGGGGGCTCTGGGGGGCTGTTTTTT.

The rearrangement links TRBV6-1 to TRBJ2-1; 11 nucleotides agree with TRBD2. V shed 2 bases, J shed 7 bases, and the junction held 4 bases outside the gene matches. CDR3 length: 15 amino acids. Germline CDR1 is MNHNS and CDR2 is SASEGT. The CDR3 coding sequence is TGTGCCAGCAGTGAACCTAGCGGGGGGCGGAATGAGCAGTTCTTC. Protein product: CASSEPSGGRNEQFF.

This rearrangement joins TRBV4-3 to TRBJ1-2; possibly TRBD1 for D (6 bases). Per the germline V gene, CDR1 is LGHNA and CDR2 is YSLEER. The length of the CDR3 is 13 residues. The V and J ends lost 6 bases and 5 bases respectively, with 13 bases between them. Here the CDR3 DNA reads TGCGCCAGCAGTCGTGGGGGCTCGTATGGCTACACCTTC. It encodes CASSRGGSYGYTF.

The chain joins TRBV7-6 to TRBJ2-1, with 14 bases that match TRBD2. CDR1 and CDR2 (germline): SGHVS, FNYEAQ. This CDR3 region has 18 residues. The junction had 6 bases not matched to a gene; V was cut back by 5 bases and J by 0 bases. The CDR3 here is CASSHGLAGGSSYNEQFF. CDR3 nucleotide sequence: TGTGCCAGCAGCCACGGACTAGCGGGAGGTAGCTCCTACAATGAGCAGTTCTTC.

The V and J genes are TRBV6-4 and TRBJ1-2; 9 positions match TRBD1. CDR3 length equals 13 residues. J lost 4 bases, V lost 6 bases, and 3 bases had no gene match. CDR1 is MRHNA and CDR2 is SNTAGT in the germline V gene. Here the CDR3 reads CASSAGQGYGYTF. The CDR3 nucleotides read TGTGCCAGCAGCGCGGGACAGGGCTATGGCTACACCTTC.